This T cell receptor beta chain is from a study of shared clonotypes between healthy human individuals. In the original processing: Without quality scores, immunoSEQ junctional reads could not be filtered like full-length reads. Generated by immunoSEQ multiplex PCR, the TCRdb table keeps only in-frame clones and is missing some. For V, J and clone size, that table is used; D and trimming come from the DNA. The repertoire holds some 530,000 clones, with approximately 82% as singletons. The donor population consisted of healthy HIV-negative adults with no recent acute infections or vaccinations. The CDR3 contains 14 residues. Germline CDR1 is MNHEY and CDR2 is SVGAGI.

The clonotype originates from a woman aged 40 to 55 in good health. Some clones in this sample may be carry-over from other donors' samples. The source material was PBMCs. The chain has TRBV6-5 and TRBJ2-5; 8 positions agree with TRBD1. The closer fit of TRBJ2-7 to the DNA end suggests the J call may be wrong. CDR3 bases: TGTGCCAGCAGGTCGACAGGGGAGTACTACGAGCAGTACTTC. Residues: CASRSTGEYYEQYF.